The 27 T cell receptor beta chains below all came from one sample that was sequenced in a study of blood T cells in healthy people across ages. Combining a sample-barcoded 5' primer with a J-beta primer mix, a second PCR ran for roughly 6 to 12 cycles. In TCRdb, the 5' RACE reads were re-called with MiXCR into one record per CDR3 protein. The sample includes 850,000 to 1,300,000 distinct CDR3 sequences, under 45% of them seen just once. Input material: blood. The receptors stem from an older woman in good health.

This clonotype was found a few times. The chain couples TRBV20-1 to TRBJ2-7; no definite D call. Germline CDR1 reads DFQATT; CDR2 reads SNEGSKA (reference sequence). Trimming took 3 bases from V and 3 from J, leaving 12 bases between them. CDR3 length equals 13 residues. CDR3 sequence (DNA): TGCAGTGCTAGGTGGACGAGCGTCTACGAGCAGTACTTC. Amino acids: CSARWTSVYEQYF.

This chain links TRBV5-1 with TRBJ2-5; 16 nucleotides agree with TRBD2. There are 16 residues in the CDR3. The J segment lost 11 bases and the V segment lost 0 bases, leaving 7 bases of the junction unmatched. Germline V CDR1 and CDR2: SGHRS, YFSETQ. DNA for the CDR3: TGCGCCAGCAGCTTGGTGGGACTAGCGGGAGGGTCTGAGCAGTACTTC. Residues: CASSLVGLAGGSEQYF.

J is TRBJ2-7 and V is TRBV20-1, with D possibly matching TRBD2 (5 bases). Germline CDR1 is DFQATT and CDR2 is SNEGSKA (reference sequence). This CDR3 has 13 amino acids. V lost 6 bases to trimming and J lost 6 bases, with 18 bases between them. CDR3 in amino acids: CSARAGGGAEQYF. CDR3 coding DNA: TGCAGTGCCCGCGCGGGTGGCGGAGCCGAGCAGTACTTC.

This clonotype was detected only a few times. The V and J genes are TRBV12-3 or TRBV12-4 and TRBJ1-1; perhaps TRBD1 as D (5 bases). The CDR3 totals 15 residues. Trimming stripped 1 base from V and 8 bases from J, with 17 bases between. The CDR3 region has the DNA TGTGCCAGCAGTTTAGAAGGGGACCGCCAGGTAGAAGCTTTCTTT. Protein product: CASSLEGDRQVEAFF.

The chain combines TRBV7-2 with TRBJ2-7; D is unresolved. V was pared by 1 base and J by 7 bases, with 14 bases between. From germline, CDR1 is SGHTA and CDR2 FQGNSA. The CDR3 loop spans 14 amino acids. The CDR3 DNA follows: TGTGCCAGCAGCTTAGAGGCCAGGAAGAATGAGCAGTACTTC. It is translated as CASSLEARKNEQYF. Combining the CDR3 with reference TRBV7-2 and TRBJ2-7 gives the whole variable domain GAGVSQSPSNKVTEKGKDVELRCDPISGHTALYWYRQSLGQGLEFLIYFQGNSAPDKSGLPSDRFSAERTGGSVSTLTIQRTQQEDSAVYLCASSLEARKNEQYFGPGTRLTVT.

The chain employs TRBV12-3 or TRBV12-4 and TRBJ1-2; 9 bases agree with TRBD1. The CDR3 is 15 residues long. The ends lost 3 bases at V and 4 bases at J; junction bases unmatched: 6. CDR3 residues: CASSFGRGQGYGYTF. CDR3 sequence (DNA): TGTGCCAGCAGTTTTGGAAGGGGACAGGGCTATGGCTACACCTTC.

This sequence joins TRBV18 and TRBJ1-4; D is unclear. The germline gives CDR1 KGHSH, CDR2 LQKENI. This CDR3 has 14 amino acids. V gave up 3 bases and J gave up 7 bases, with 12 bases separating them. In nucleotides, the CDR3 is TGTGCCAGCTCACCGGGCGCCGAGGGTGAAAAACTGTTTTTT. The encoded protein is CASSPGAEGEKLFF.

V is TRBV12-3 or TRBV12-4 and J is TRBJ2-3, with TRBD2 matching 8 bases. The CDR3 extends over 15 amino acids. The trim removed 4 bases at V and 3 bases at J, leaving 6 bases unmatched. CDR3 bases: TGTGCCAGCAGTTCCGGGACTAGGAGTACAGATACGCAGTATTTT. Protein product: CASSSGTRSTDTQYF.

This clonotype came up a few times. The chain recombines TRBV12-3 or TRBV12-4 with TRBJ1-2; D possibly corresponds to TRBD1 (6 bases). V dropped 2 bases and J dropped 8 bases, with 18 bases sitting between them. CDR3 size: 15 residues. The CDR3 region is CASSLKGGDLRGYTF. Here the CDR3 DNA reads TGTGCCAGCAGTTTAAAAGGGGGGGACTTGCGAGGCTACACCTTC.

This clonotype was seen only once. Written as DNA, the CDR3 is TGTGCCAGCAGCCCCCAACAAGAGACCGGGGAGCTGTTTTTT. Residues: CASSPQQETGELFF. The chain employs TRBV28 and TRBJ2-2; unclear D gene. The CDR3 consists of 14 residues. Trimming pared 6 bases from V and 5 bases from J, leaving 13 bases between. Germline-derived CDR1 and CDR2 are MDHEN and SYDVKM.

This clonotype was seen a few times. The J gene is TRBJ2-7, the V gene TRBV7-8, with D hard to call. The CDR3 has 16 amino acids. The V end lost 2 bases, the J end lost 2 bases, and 16 bases lay between the germline ends. The germline gives CDR1 SGHVS, CDR2 FQNEAQ. CDR3 bases: TGTGCCAGCAGCTTATTAGCAAGGGCGCCCGCCTACGAGCAGTACTTC. Amino acid sequence: CASSLLARAPAYEQYF.

The genes are TRBV7-2 and TRBJ1-5; D gene unclear. In germline, CDR1 is SGHTA, CDR2 FQGNSA. This CDR3 has 15 residues. Between the trimmed V and J ends, which lost 1 base and 3 bases, there was a span of 10 bases. The CDR3 DNA reads as TGTGCCAGCAGCTTAGACGGCCTTTTCAATCAGCCCCAGCATTTT. Residues: CASSLDGLFNQPQHF.

The chain joins TRBV15 to TRBJ2-4, with 8 positions matching TRBD1. Germline V gene data show CDR1 as LNHNV and CDR2 as YYDKDF (reference sequence). After removal of 8 bases from V and 3 bases from J, the junction contained 3 bases not matched to a gene. This CDR3 region has 13 residues. The CDR3 nucleotides are TGTGCCACCCGGGGGACAGGCAAAAACATTCAGTACTTC. As protein: CATRGTGKNIQYF.

J is TRBJ2-5 and V is TRBV20-1; 8 bases fit TRBD2. Germline CDR1 reads DFQATT; CDR2 reads SNEGSKA (reference sequence). V lost 6 bases to trimming and J lost 11 bases; unmatched junction nucleotides: 20. CDR3 size: 15 residues. The CDR3 protein is CSASRGAGAHNEQYF. In DNA form, the CDR3 reads TGCAGTGCCAGTCGAGGAGCGGGAGCACACAATGAGCAGTACTTC.

The chain employs TRBV5-1 and TRBJ2-1; 8 bases are shared with TRBD1. After removal of 1 base from V and 4 bases from J, the junction contained 7 bases not matched to a gene. Germline CDR1 and CDR2: SGHRS and YFSETQ. The CDR3 covers 16 residues. CDR3 region: CASSLTGRGLYNEQFF. CDR3 nucleotides: TGCGCCAGCAGCTTGACAGGCAGGGGGCTATACAATGAGCAGTTCTTC.

The rearrangement joins TRBV6-1 to TRBJ2-5; D possibly matches TRBD1 or TRBD2 (5 bases each). With 5 bases removed from V and 2 bases from J, the gap between germline ends came to 24 bases. Germline V CDR1 and CDR2: MNHNS, SASEGT. The CDR3 is made up of 18 amino acids. The CDR3 is CASSPPRGRRSRQETQYF. DNA for the CDR3: TGTGCCAGCAGTCCTCCTAGGGGACGGAGAAGCAGGCAAGAGACCCAGTACTTC.

The chain is built from TRBV12-3 or TRBV12-4 and TRBJ2-4, with D perhaps matching TRBD1 (5 bases). V gave up 1 base and J gave up 0 bases, with 10 bases separating them. This CDR3 has 16 amino acids. CDR3 bases: TGTGCCAGCAGTTTAGGATCCAGGGCAGCCAAAAACATTCAGTACTTC. Residues: CASSLGSRAAKNIQYF.

This chain uses TRBV2 with TRBJ2-1, with 8 bases fitting TRBD2. Trimming took 3 bases from V and 6 from J; bases not matched to a gene: 4. Germline lookup yields CDR1 SNHLY and CDR2 FYNNEI. The CDR3 sequence is 14 residues long. The CDR3 nucleotides read TGTGCCAGCAGTGAGGGGGGACTAGGCAATGAGCAGTTCTTC. Protein product: CASSEGGLGNEQFF. Full variable domain (rest looked up from reference TRBV2 and TRBJ2-1): EPEVTQTPSHQVTQMGQEVILRCVPISNHLYFYWYRQILGQKVEFLVSFYNNEISEKSEIFDDQFSVERPDGSNFTLKIRSTKLEDSAMYFCASSEGGLGNEQFFGPGTRLTVL.

The V call is TRBV15, the J call TRBJ1-4, with 10 bases lining up with TRBD1. Trimming at V came to 0 bases and at J to 8 bases, leaving 3 bases not matched to a gene. CDR1 is LNHNV and CDR2 is YYDKDF in the germline V gene (reference sequence). The CDR3 contains 15 residues. The CDR3 region has the DNA TGTGCCACCAGCAGAGATCAGACAGGGGGCGAAAAACTGTTTTTT. Its translation is CATSRDQTGGEKLFF.

The chain links TRBV12-3 or TRBV12-4 to TRBJ2-3; no definite D call. Trimming stripped 6 bases from V and 6 bases from J, with 10 bases between. This CDR3 comprises 12 residues. The CDR3 is CASRLLGDTQYF. The CDR3, as DNA: TGTGCCAGCAGATTATTGGGGGATACGCAGTATTTT.

About this clonotype itself: One end of the junction fails to match germline, which may point to a read error. This chain uses TRBV13 with TRBJ2-7; possible D gene TRBD1, 6 bases. This CDR3 comprises 16 residues. Germline V CDR1 and CDR2: PRHDT, FYEKMQ (reference sequence). The CDR3 sequence is CASSLGSGTSSYERYF. In DNA, the CDR3 is TGTGCCAGCAGCTTAGGATCTGGGACAAGCTCCTACGAGCGGTACTTC.

This clonotype was recorded a few times. The CDR3 region is CASSLGPGSNQPQHF. The CDR3 DNA reads TGCGCCAGCAGCTTGGGCCCAGGTTCCAATCAGCCCCAGCATTTT. The rearrangement links TRBV5-1 to TRBJ1-5; D not resolved. Trimming cost V 0 bases and J 3 bases, with 10 bases left between them. This CDR3 region has 15 residues. Per germline, CDR1 SGHRS and CDR2 YFSETQ. Looking up the rest from reference TRBV5-1 and TRBJ1-5 gives the full variable domain: KAGVTQTPRYLIKTRGQQVTLSCSPISGHRSVSWYQQTPGQGLQFLFEYFSETQRNKGNFPGRFSGRQFSNSRSEMNVSTLELGDSALYLCASSLGPGSNQPQHFGDGTRLSIL.

The CDR3 here is CASRAGTEYLSYEQYF. CDR3 nucleotide sequence: TGTGCCAGCAGGGCCGGGACGGAATACCTCTCCTACGAGCAGTACTTC. The V gene is TRBV2, the J gene TRBJ2-7; D is tentatively TRBD1 or TRBD2 (5 bases each). The germline V gene has CDR1 SNHLY and CDR2 FYNNEI. The CDR3 covers 16 residues. Trimming removed 6 bases from V and 0 bases from J, with 18 bases in between.

The V call is TRBV20-1, the J call TRBJ2-7, with D possibly TRBD1 on 5 matching bases. CDR1 and CDR2 (germline): DFQATT, SNEGSKA (reference sequence). CDR3 size: 12 residues. The V and J ends lost 3 bases and 3 bases respectively, with 9 bases between them. The CDR3 DNA follows: TGCAGTGCTAGCCAGGGCAACTACGAGCAGTACTTC. The encoded protein is CSASQGNYEQYF.

The V call is TRBV4-1, the J call TRBJ2-6; perhaps D is TRBD1 or TRBD2 (6 bases each). Trimming pared 0 bases from V and 1 base from J, leaving 13 bases between. The CDR3 covers 18 residues. The V gene's germline CDR1 is MGHRA and CDR2 YSYEKL. CDR3 residues: CASSQDGGLRSGANVLTF. The CDR3 coding sequence is TGCGCCAGCAGCCAAGATGGGGGGCTGAGATCTGGGGCCAACGTCCTGACTTTC.

V usage is TRBV6-5 and J usage is TRBJ2-1; no firm D call. Germline V gene data show CDR1 as MNHEY and CDR2 as SVGAGI. The CDR3 sequence is 14 residues long. The V gene lost 0 bases and the J gene lost 10 bases, with 13 bases spanning the gap. CDR3 residues: CASSYSIYVLEQFF. CDR3 sequence (DNA): TGTGCCAGCAGTTACTCGATCTACGTGTTAGAGCAGTTCTTC.

This chain uses TRBV6-2 or TRBV6-3 with TRBJ1-6; perhaps TRBD1 as D (6 bases). Germline V lookup: CDR1 MNHEY, CDR2 SVGEGT. V lost 2 bases and J lost 0, with 8 bases in between. The CDR3 runs 16 residues. The CDR3 loop is CASSYVTGSYNSPLHF. The CDR3, as DNA: TGTGCCAGCAGTTACGTGACAGGCTCCTATAATTCACCCCTCCACTTT.